Below, 25 T cell receptor beta chains from the same sample are listed, as sequenced in a study of T cell responses to AZD1222 COVID-19 vaccine. Libraries were prepared by immunoSEQ multiplex PCR; TCRdb keeps only in-frame clonotypes and omits some of them. The sample has 65,000 to 90,000 clones, 85% to 90% seen once. The sample here was peripheral blood, taken 28 days after the second AZD1222 dose. Every receptor here comes from an adult who received the AZD1222 COVID-19 vaccine.

The chain joins TRBV4-2 to TRBJ1-2; no firm D call. The V gene's germline CDR1 is LGHNA and CDR2 YNFKEQ. The CDR3 covers 15 residues. V was shortened by 0 bases and J by 8 bases, with 16 bases between the two germline ends. CDR3 sequence: CASSQDPGRTLGYTF. The CDR3 bases are TGTGCCAGCAGCCAAGATCCTGGCAGGACCCTGGGCTACACCTTC.

The rearrangement uses TRBV18 and TRBJ1-1; perhaps TRBD1 as D (6 bases). The germline V gene has CDR1 KGHSH and CDR2 LQKENI. This CDR3 contains 15 residues. V gave up 4 bases and J gave up 4 bases, with 16 bases separating them. The CDR3 loop reads CASSLKQGWRTEAFF. DNA of the CDR3: TGTGCCAGCTCACTAAAACAGGGTTGGCGCACTGAAGCTTTCTTT.

The genes are TRBV3-1 (or the pseudogene TRBV3-2) and TRBJ2-4; 10 bases map to TRBD2. Germline lookup yields CDR1 LGHDT and CDR2 YNNKEL (reference sequence). The length of the CDR3 is 21 residues. V gave up 4 bases and J gave up 1 base; unmatched junction bases: 19. CDR3 in amino acids: CASSRDPRRASGSYAKNIQYF. CDR3 bases: TGTGCCAGCAGCCGGGATCCCCGGCGGGCTAGCGGGAGTTATGCCAAAAACATTCAGTACTTC.

This clone was observed once. The V and J genes are TRBV30 and TRBJ2-1, with D hard to call. Germline V gives CDR1 GTSNPN, CDR2 SVGIG (reference sequence). The CDR3 extends over 13 amino acids. V shed 3 bases and J shed 4 bases, with 10 bases lying between them. The CDR3 DNA reads as TGTGCCTGGAGCGAGACTGATTACAATGAGCAGTTCTTC. The encoded protein is CAWSETDYNEQFF.

The CDR3 nucleotides read TGTGCCAGCTCACCACTCCCAATTGGCAGGGGGCGGAATGAAAAACTGTTTTTT. This sequence encodes CASSPLPIGRGRNEKLFF. This sequence joins TRBV18 and TRBJ1-4; TRBD1 aligns across 8 bases. Germline V lookup: CDR1 KGHSH, CDR2 LQKENI. CDR3 size: 18 residues. Trimming took 1 base from V and 5 from J; bases not matched to a gene: 12.

This clone has only one observation. For the CDR3, the DNA is TGCAGCGTGTGGACCCGGGACAGGGGATACACCGGGGAGCTGTTTTTT. As protein: CSVWTRDRGYTGELFF. The chain uses TRBV29-1 and TRBJ2-2, with 10 bases fitting TRBD1. Germline CDR1 reads SQVTM; CDR2 reads ANQGSEA. J lost 3 bases, V lost 6 bases, and 10 bases had no gene match. The CDR3 length is 16 residues.

The gene calls are TRBV5-5 and TRBJ1-6; possibly TRBD1 for D (6 bases). The CDR3 extends over 17 amino acids. CDR1 and CDR2 (germline): SGHKS, YYEKEE (reference sequence). The V and J ends lost 3 bases and 7 bases respectively, with 20 bases between them. CDR3 nucleotide sequence: TGTGCCAGCAGCTCAGAACCGACAGGAAGATCCAATTCACCCCTCCACTTT. It codes for CASSSEPTGRSNSPLHF. Based on the CDR3 plus reference TRBV5-5 and TRBJ1-6, the full variable domain is DAGVTQSPTHLIKTRGQQVTLRCSPISGHKSVSWYQQVLGQGPQFIFQYYEKEERGRGNFPDRFSARQFPNYSSELNVNALLLGDSALYLCASSSEPTGRSNSPLHFGNGTRLTVT.

This chain connects TRBV6-5 to TRBJ1-6; unclear D gene. Germline CDR1 MNHEY, CDR2 SVGAGI. This CDR3 spans 14 amino acids. Trimming left V 0 bases short and J 5 bases short, with 5 bases between. The CDR3, as DNA: TGTGCCAGCAGTTACTCGGCAGATAATTCACCCCTCCACTTT. Protein: CASSYSADNSPLHF.

The chain uses TRBV6-5 and TRBJ2-5; TRBD1 is a possible D gene (5 bases). The CDR3 has 14 amino acids. V was cut by 5 bases and J by 1 base, with 11 bases left in between. Germline V gives CDR1 MNHEY, CDR2 SVGAGI. As DNA, the CDR3 is TGTGCCAGCAGTCCTCAGGGATCCCAAGAGACCCAGTACTTC. Protein sequence: CASSPQGSQETQYF.

The chain employs TRBV6-5 and TRBJ1-5, with 7 bases lining up with TRBD1. The ends lost 5 bases at V and 4 bases at J; junction bases unmatched: 5. This CDR3 region has 14 residues. Germline V CDR1 and CDR2: MNHEY, SVGAGI. The CDR3 loop reads CASSIAGGNQPQHF. The CDR3 nucleotides are TGTGCCAGCAGTATTGCAGGGGGAAATCAGCCCCAGCATTTT.

Here the CDR3 DNA reads TGTGCCAGCAGTGCGAAGGTACCCGCGTACTTC. Residues: CASSAKVPAYF. J is TRBJ2-5 and V is TRBV2; D is undetermined. CDR3 length: 11 residues. Trimming stripped 4 bases from V and 13 bases from J, with 13 bases between. CDR1 and CDR2 (germline): SNHLY, FYNNEI.

The V call is TRBV18, the J call TRBJ1-4; 10 bases are a match to TRBD1. After removal of 4 bases from V and 1 base from J, the junction contained 3 bases not matched to a gene. Per the germline V gene, CDR1 is KGHSH and CDR2 is LQKENI. The CDR3 spans 16 residues. The DNA of the CDR3 is TGTGCCAGCTCACGACAGGGGGCAGGAACTAATGAAAAACTGTTTTTT. Residues: CASSRQGAGTNEKLFF.

This chain links TRBV14 with TRBJ1-2; D call uncertain. In germline, CDR1 is SGHDN, CDR2 FVKESK. CDR3 size: 15 residues. Trimming took off 4 bases at V and 5 bases at J, with 17 bases between the two ends. In nucleotides, the CDR3 is TGTGCCAGCAGCCTCAGCGGCCTATCTACTTATGGCTACACCTTC. Translated: CASSLSGLSTYGYTF.

Here the CDR3 reads CSVAGSYEQYF. The CDR3 DNA reads TGCAGCGTTGCTGGCAGCTACGAGCAGTACTTC. V is TRBV29-1 and J is TRBJ2-7; unclear D gene. From germline, CDR1 is SQVTM and CDR2 ANQGSEA. V lost 4 bases to trimming and J lost 3 bases, with 7 bases between them. The CDR3 extends over 11 amino acids.

The V and J genes are TRBV14 and TRBJ1-6; no firm D call. The CDR3 consists of 17 residues. Per the germline V gene, CDR1 is SGHDN and CDR2 is FVKESK. With 3 bases removed from V and 4 bases from J, the gap between germline ends came to 16 bases. CDR3 amino acids: CASSQAPTEIYNSPLHF. CDR3 nucleotide sequence: TGTGCCAGCAGCCAGGCCCCTACGGAGATTTATAATTCACCCCTCCACTTT.

The chain joins TRBV6-6 to TRBJ2-1; 9 nucleotides match TRBD1. Germline trimming cut 0 bases from V and 8 bases from J; bases unmatched to any gene: 5. Germline CDR1 is MNHNY and CDR2 is SVGAGI (reference sequence). The CDR3 is 15 amino acids. The CDR3 DNA sequence: TGTGCCAGCAGTTACTCGAGACAGGGGGTGGATGAGCAGTTCTTC. Translating gives CASSYSRQGVDEQFF.

This chain joins TRBV3-1 (or the pseudogene TRBV3-2) and TRBJ2-7; perhaps TRBD2 as D (5 bases). The germline gives CDR1 LGHDT, CDR2 YNNKEL (reference sequence). V was pared by 3 bases and J by 0 bases, with 15 bases between. The CDR3 is 16 residues long. The CDR3 nucleotides read TGTGCCAGCAGCCACCTGCGTTGCGGGTGCTCCTACGAGCAGTACGTC. Translating gives CASSHLRCGCSYEQYV.

V gene TRBV28 combines with J gene TRBJ1-4, with D perhaps TRBD1 (6 bases). CDR1 is MDHEN, CDR2 SYDVKM, per germline. V dropped 5 bases and J dropped 7 bases, with 17 bases sitting between them. This CDR3 spans 15 amino acids. The CDR3 nucleotides read TGTGCCAGCAGTCACGTACAGGGAGGGTCTGAAAAACTGTTTTTT. Its protein product is CASSHVQGGSEKLFF.

The chain links TRBV27 to TRBJ1-5; D ambiguous. Looked up from germline, CDR1 is MNHEY and CDR2 is SMNVEV (reference sequence). The CDR3 is 15 residues long. V lost 6 bases, J lost 3 bases, and 15 bases lay in between. This CDR3 is CASRPFGRTNQPQHF. The DNA of the CDR3 is TGTGCCAGCAGACCCTTTGGACGGACCAATCAGCCCCAGCATTTT.

This clone was recorded a few times. The V gene is TRBV7-9, the J gene TRBJ2-5, with D possibly being TRBD2 (6 bases). The germline V gene encodes CDR1 SEHNR and CDR2 FQNEAQ (reference sequence). The V gene lost 4 bases and the J gene lost 2 bases, with 26 bases spanning the gap. The CDR3 extends over 19 amino acids. CDR3 sequence (DNA): TGTGCCAGCAGCTCCCCGTTTTTAGCGGAGAACAATATACAAGAGACCCAGTACTTC. It translates to CASSSPFLAENNIQETQYF.

This chain links TRBV15 with TRBJ1-2; D might be TRBD1 (6 bases). V was trimmed by 0 bases and J by 7 bases, leaving 21 bases between them. This CDR3 has 17 amino acids. The germline V gene encodes CDR1 LNHNV and CDR2 YYDKDF (reference sequence). CDR3 DNA sequence: TGTGCCACCAGCAGAGATCCTGGGTTAGGGGGTTACGGTGGCTACACCTTC. This codes for CATSRDPGLGGYGGYTF.

This chain uses TRBV27 with TRBJ1-5; D unresolved. The CDR3 is 14 residues long. The germline CDR1 and CDR2 sequences are MNHEY and SMNVEV (reference sequence). The V end lost 6 bases, the J end lost 6 bases, and 15 bases lay between the germline ends. CDR3 DNA: TGTGCCAGCAGCCCCCACCTACTGACTCAGCCCCAGCATTTT. Translated: CASSPHLLTQPQHF.

The rearrangement uses TRBV28 and TRBJ1-5, with TRBD1 identical over 10 bases. V was clipped by 7 bases and J by 1 base; unmatched bases: 13. The CDR3 is made up of 18 amino acids. In germline, CDR1 is MDHEN, CDR2 SYDVKM. CDR3 sequence: CASISLRQGASSNQPQHF. The CDR3, as DNA: TGTGCCAGCATCTCCCTTCGACAGGGGGCTTCGAGCAATCAGCCCCAGCATTTT.

This clone was detected once. CDR3 DNA: TGTGCCAGCAGCGGGTGGGGAGATACGCAGTATTTT. It is translated as CASSGWGDTQYF. The chain recombines TRBV6-5 with TRBJ2-3; no definite D call. With 6 bases removed from V and 5 bases from J, the gap between germline ends came to 9 bases. The CDR3 length is 12 residues. Germline lookup yields CDR1 MNHEY and CDR2 SVGAGI.

The sample holds a few counts of this clone. The chain carries TRBV6-5 and TRBJ2-2; TRBD2 agrees at 11 bases. Germline V gives CDR1 MNHEY, CDR2 SVGAGI. V shed 6 bases and J 0 bases; nucleotides not matched to a gene: 0. This CDR3 comprises 15 residues. In DNA, the CDR3 is TGTGCCAGCAGGGGACTAGCGGCGAACACCGGGGAGCTGTTTTTT. It codes for CASRGLAANTGELFF.